This T cell receptor (beta chain) was captured by sequencing in a study of T cell repertoires in cytomegalovirus infection. Study in general: The authors used CMV epitopes that were HLA-C-restricted (recently identified) and HLA-B-restricted (well studied). An indication of both CMV infection and matching HLA type came from public TCR beta signatures. Study-level findings and limits: The response measured ex vivo was dominated by TCR beta clonotypes (HLA-C-restricted and CMV-specific). Individuals carrying CMV plus the relevant HLA were identified by cumulative frequency of public TCR beta families.

TCRdb reprocessed the reads via MiXCR and lists one record per CDR3 protein. The sample shows some 130,000 distinct CDR3 sequences, approximately 30% of them seen only once. The CDR3 is 11 residues long. Germline V CDR1 and CDR2: SNHLY, FYNNEI. V was shortened by 1 base and J by 10 bases, with 5 bases between the two germline ends. Remarks on this clonotype: Its antigen is not identified.

Material: CD8+ T cells from cultured PBMCs, obtained from culture after CMV antigen stimulation. This receptor was taken from a human donor in good health (CMV status not recorded). Some clones in this sample may be carry-over from other donors' samples. The V and J genes are TRBV2 and TRBJ2-1, with D uncertain. This chain's CDR3 is CASSEVLEQFF. The CDR3 region has the DNA TGTGCCAGCAGTGAAGTATTGGAGCAGTTCTTC.